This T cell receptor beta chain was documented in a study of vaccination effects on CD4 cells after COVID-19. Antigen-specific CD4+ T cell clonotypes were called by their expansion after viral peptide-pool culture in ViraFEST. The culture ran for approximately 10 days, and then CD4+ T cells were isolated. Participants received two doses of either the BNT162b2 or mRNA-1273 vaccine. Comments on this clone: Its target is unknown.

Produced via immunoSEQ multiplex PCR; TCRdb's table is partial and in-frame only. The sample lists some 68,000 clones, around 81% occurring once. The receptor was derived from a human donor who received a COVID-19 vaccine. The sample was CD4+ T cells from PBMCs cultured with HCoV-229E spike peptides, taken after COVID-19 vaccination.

CDR3 bases: TGTGCCAGCAGTTCCCCTCCGACAGGGGCCGGGGAGACCCAGTACTTC. It yields the protein CASSSPPTGAGETQYF. The gene calls are TRBV28 and TRBJ2-5; 8 bases line up with TRBD1. The CDR3 is 16 amino acids. The germline V gene has CDR1 MDHEN and CDR2 SYDVKM. V lost 4 bases, J lost 5 bases, and 12 bases stayed unmatched.